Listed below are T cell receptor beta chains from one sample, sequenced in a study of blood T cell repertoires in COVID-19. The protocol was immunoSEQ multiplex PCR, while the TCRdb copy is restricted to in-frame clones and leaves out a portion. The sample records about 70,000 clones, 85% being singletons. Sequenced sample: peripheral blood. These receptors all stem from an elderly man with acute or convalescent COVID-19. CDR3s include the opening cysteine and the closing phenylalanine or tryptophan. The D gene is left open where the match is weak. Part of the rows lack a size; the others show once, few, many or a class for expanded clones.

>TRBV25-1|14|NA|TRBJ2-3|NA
TGTGCCAGCAGTAGCCTCAGGGGATTCGATACGCAGTATTTT
CASSSLRGFDTQYF
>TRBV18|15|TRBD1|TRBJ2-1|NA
TGTGCCAGCTCACCGGGACAGGCAAAAAACAATGAGCAGTTCTTC
CASSPGQAKNNEQFF
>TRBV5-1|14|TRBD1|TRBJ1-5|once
TGCGCCAGCAGCAGGACAGGGGGGAGGCAGCCCCAGCATTTT
CASSRTGGRQPQHF
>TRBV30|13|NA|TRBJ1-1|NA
TGTGCCTGGAGTAGGTGGGGGCGAACTGAAGCTTTCTTT
CAWSRWGRTEAFF
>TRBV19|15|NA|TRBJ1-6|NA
TGTGCCAGTACCCCGACCGGGGACAAAAACTCACCCCTCCACTTT
CASTPTGDKNSPLHF
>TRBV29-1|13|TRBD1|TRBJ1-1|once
TGCAGCGTGGACAGGGGGCTGAACACTGAAGCTTTCTTT
CSVDRGLNTEAFF
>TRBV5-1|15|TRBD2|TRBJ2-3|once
TGCGCCACTAGCCCTACTAGCGGGAGTACAGATACGCAGTATTTT
CATSPTSGSTDTQYF
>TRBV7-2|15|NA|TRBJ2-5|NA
TGTGCCAGCAGCTTCACTAGAGGGAGACAAGAGACCCAGTACTTC
CASSFTRGRQETQYF
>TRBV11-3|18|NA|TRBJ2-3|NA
TGTGCCAGCAGCCCCCATTCGGCAGGGGCCCGGGGCACAGATACGCAGTATTTT
CASSPHSAGARGTDTQYF
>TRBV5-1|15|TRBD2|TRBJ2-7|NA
TGCGCCAGCAGCTTGACGGGGGGGAACTCCTACGAGCAGTACTTC
CASSLTGGNSYEQYF
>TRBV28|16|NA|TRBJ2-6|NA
TGTGCCAGCAGAACCTCTGCGGGGTCTGGGGCCAACGTCCTGACTTTC
CASRTSAGSGANVLTF
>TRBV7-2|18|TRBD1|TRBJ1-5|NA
TGTGCCAGCAGCTTAAAACAGGACAGGGGTTGGGGGAATCAGCCCCAGCATTTT
CASSLKQDRGWGNQPQHF
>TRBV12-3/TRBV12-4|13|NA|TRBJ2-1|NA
TGTGCCAGCAGTTTATATCAGGAAAGGGAGCAGTTCTTC
CASSLYQEREQFF
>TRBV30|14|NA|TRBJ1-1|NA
TGTGCCTGTTCCTTGGGCAGCATGAACACTGAAGCTTTCTTT
CACSLGSMNTEAFF
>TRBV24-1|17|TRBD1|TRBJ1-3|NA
TGTGCCACCAGTGACCGAACTGAGGACAGGGCGGGAAACACCATATATTTT
CATSDRTEDRAGNTIYF
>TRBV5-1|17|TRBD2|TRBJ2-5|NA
TGCGCCAGCAGCTTGGAACGGGGACTACCGCGCCAAGAGACCCAGTACTTC
CASSLERGLPRQETQYF
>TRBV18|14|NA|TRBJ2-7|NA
TGTGCCAGCTCATCGCAGACTGGAGAGTACGAGCAGTACTTC
CASSSQTGEYEQYF
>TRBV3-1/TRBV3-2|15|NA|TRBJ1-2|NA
TGTGCCAGCAGCCAAGGAAGGGGCGCTAACTATGGCTACACCTTC
CASSQGRGANYGYTF
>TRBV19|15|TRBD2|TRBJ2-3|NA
TGTGCCAGTAGTAGCGGGAGCTGGGACACAGATACGCAGTATTTT
CASSSGSWDTDTQYF
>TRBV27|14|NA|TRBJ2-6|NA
TGTGCCAGCAGACCAGGATCTGGGGCCAACGTCCTGACTTTC
CASRPGSGANVLTF
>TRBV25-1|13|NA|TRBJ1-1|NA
TGTGCCAGCAGTGAACAGTTGAACACTGAAGCTTTCTTT
CASSEQLNTEAFF
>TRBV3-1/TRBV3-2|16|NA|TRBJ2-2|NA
TGTGCCAGCAGCCAAGACCTAACAGGGATCGGCGGGGAGCTGTTTTTT
CASSQDLTGIGGELFF
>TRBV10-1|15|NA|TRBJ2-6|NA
TGCGCCAGGCGGGACTCTTCTTCTGGGGCCAACGTCCTGACTTTC
CARRDSSSGANVLTF
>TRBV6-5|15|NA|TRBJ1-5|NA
TGTGCCAGCAGCCCCCTGGGGGGAGAGGGTCAGCCCCAGCATTTT
CASSPLGGEGQPQHF
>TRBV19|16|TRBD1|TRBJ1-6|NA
TGTGCCAGTAGTATTTCAGGGGGCGCGTCGGATTCACCCCTCCACTTT
CASSISGGASDSPLHF
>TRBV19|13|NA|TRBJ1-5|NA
TGTGCCAGTAGTTCCCTCAGGGATCAGCCCCAGCATTTT
CASSSLRDQPQHF
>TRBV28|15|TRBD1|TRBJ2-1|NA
TGTGCCAGCAGTGCCGGGGGACAGGGTAGTAATGAGCAGTTCTTC
CASSAGGQGSNEQFF
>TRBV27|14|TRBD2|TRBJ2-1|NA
TGTGCCAGCAGACTAGCGGGAGCAGGAAATGAGCAGTTCTTC
CASRLAGAGNEQFF
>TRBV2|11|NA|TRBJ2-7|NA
TGTGCCAGCAGTCCTAGTAGTGAGCAGTACTTC
CASSPSSEQYF
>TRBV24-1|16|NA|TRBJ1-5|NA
TGTGCCACCAGTGACATGCTCTCAGGGGGCAATCAGCCCCAGCATTTT
CATSDMLSGGNQPQHF
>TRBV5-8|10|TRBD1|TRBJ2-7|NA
TGTGCCAGCAGCCAAGGACAGGAGTACTTC
CASSQGQEYF
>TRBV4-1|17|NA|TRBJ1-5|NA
TGCGCCAGCAGCCAAGATTCCTCAAAGAGTCACAATCAGCCCCAGCATTTT
CASSQDSSKSHNQPQHF
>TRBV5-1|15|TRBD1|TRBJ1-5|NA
TGCGCCAGCAGCTTGGACGGGACAGGACGCCAGCCCCAGCATTTT
CASSLDGTGRQPQHF
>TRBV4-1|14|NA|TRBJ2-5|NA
TGCGCCAGCAGCCAACAGGGTCGCGGTTGGGCCCAGTACTTC
CASSQQGRGWAQYF
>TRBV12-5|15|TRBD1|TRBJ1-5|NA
TGTGCTAGTGGTTTGGGACAGGGGTCCGGGCAGCCCCAGCATTTT
CASGLGQGSGQPQHF
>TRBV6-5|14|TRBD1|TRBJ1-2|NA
TGTGCCAGCAGTCGGGGACAGGGATCAGTCGGCTACACCTTC
CASSRGQGSVGYTF
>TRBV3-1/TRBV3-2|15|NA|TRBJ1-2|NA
TGTGCCAGCAGCCAAACGCTGGTGGGGCCCTATGGCTACACCTTC
CASSQTLVGPYGYTF
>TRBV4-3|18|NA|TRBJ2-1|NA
TGCGCCAGCAGCCGATCGGAGGGACTGCCGGCTTCTTACAATGAGCAGTTCTTC
CASSRSEGLPASYNEQFF
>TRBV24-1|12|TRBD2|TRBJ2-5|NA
TGTGCCACCAGTGTAGCGGGAGTGCCCCAGTACTTC
CATSVAGVPQYF
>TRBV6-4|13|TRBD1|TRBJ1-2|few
TGTGCCAGCAGTGACTCTCTGACAGGGGGCTACACCTTC
CASSDSLTGGYTF
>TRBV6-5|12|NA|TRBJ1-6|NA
TGTGCCAGCAGTTACCGGGATTCACCCCTCCACTTT
CASSYRDSPLHF
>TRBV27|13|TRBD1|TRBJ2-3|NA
TGTGCCAGCAGTTGGGGACAGGCTGGTACGCAGTATTTT
CASSWGQAGTQYF